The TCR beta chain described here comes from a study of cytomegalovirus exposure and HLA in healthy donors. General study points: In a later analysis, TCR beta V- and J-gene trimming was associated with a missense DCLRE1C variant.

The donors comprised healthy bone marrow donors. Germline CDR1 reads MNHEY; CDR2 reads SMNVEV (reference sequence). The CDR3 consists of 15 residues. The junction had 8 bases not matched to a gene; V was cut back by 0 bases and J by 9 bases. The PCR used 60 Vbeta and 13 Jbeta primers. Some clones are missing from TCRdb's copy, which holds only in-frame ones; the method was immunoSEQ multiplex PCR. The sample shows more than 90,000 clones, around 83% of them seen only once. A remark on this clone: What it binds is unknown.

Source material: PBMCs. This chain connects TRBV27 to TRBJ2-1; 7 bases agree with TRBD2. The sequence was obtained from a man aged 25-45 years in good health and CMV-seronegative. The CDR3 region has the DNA TGTGCCAGCAGTTTATCGGGGGGGGGTCATTCTGAGCAGTTCTTC. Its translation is CASSLSGGGHSEQFF.